The next 2 T cell receptor beta chains were all read from a single sample in a study of radiotherapy plus CTLA-4 blockade in lung cancer. The protocol was immunoSEQ multiplex PCR, while the TCRdb copy is restricted to in-frame clones and leaves out a portion. The table lists more than 35,000 clones, more than 80% of them singletons. The material sequenced was peripheral blood, taken from a patient treated with radiotherapy plus ipilimumab. Receptors originate from a human donor with non-small cell lung cancer who had stable disease on radiotherapy plus ipilimumab.

This chain connects TRBV7-2 to TRBJ1-1, with D perhaps matching TRBD1 (6 bases). Germline CDR1 and CDR2: SGHTA and FQGNSA. V lost 5 bases and J lost 1, with 14 bases in between. The CDR3 consists of 15 residues. The CDR3 region is CASSLRAGENTEAFF. The CDR3 DNA is TGTGCCAGCAGCCTAAGGGCAGGGGAGAACACTGAAGCTTTCTTT.

This chain joins TRBV28 and TRBJ1-3; TRBD1 matches 7 bases. The CDR3 consists of 12 residues. Germline CDR1 reads MDHEN; CDR2 reads SYDVKM. Losses at the gene ends were 6 bases for V and 8 bases for J; bases not matched to a gene: 4. The CDR3 loop is CASSGQEYTIYF. The DNA for the CDR3 is TGTGCCAGCAGCGGACAGGAGTACACCATATATTTT.